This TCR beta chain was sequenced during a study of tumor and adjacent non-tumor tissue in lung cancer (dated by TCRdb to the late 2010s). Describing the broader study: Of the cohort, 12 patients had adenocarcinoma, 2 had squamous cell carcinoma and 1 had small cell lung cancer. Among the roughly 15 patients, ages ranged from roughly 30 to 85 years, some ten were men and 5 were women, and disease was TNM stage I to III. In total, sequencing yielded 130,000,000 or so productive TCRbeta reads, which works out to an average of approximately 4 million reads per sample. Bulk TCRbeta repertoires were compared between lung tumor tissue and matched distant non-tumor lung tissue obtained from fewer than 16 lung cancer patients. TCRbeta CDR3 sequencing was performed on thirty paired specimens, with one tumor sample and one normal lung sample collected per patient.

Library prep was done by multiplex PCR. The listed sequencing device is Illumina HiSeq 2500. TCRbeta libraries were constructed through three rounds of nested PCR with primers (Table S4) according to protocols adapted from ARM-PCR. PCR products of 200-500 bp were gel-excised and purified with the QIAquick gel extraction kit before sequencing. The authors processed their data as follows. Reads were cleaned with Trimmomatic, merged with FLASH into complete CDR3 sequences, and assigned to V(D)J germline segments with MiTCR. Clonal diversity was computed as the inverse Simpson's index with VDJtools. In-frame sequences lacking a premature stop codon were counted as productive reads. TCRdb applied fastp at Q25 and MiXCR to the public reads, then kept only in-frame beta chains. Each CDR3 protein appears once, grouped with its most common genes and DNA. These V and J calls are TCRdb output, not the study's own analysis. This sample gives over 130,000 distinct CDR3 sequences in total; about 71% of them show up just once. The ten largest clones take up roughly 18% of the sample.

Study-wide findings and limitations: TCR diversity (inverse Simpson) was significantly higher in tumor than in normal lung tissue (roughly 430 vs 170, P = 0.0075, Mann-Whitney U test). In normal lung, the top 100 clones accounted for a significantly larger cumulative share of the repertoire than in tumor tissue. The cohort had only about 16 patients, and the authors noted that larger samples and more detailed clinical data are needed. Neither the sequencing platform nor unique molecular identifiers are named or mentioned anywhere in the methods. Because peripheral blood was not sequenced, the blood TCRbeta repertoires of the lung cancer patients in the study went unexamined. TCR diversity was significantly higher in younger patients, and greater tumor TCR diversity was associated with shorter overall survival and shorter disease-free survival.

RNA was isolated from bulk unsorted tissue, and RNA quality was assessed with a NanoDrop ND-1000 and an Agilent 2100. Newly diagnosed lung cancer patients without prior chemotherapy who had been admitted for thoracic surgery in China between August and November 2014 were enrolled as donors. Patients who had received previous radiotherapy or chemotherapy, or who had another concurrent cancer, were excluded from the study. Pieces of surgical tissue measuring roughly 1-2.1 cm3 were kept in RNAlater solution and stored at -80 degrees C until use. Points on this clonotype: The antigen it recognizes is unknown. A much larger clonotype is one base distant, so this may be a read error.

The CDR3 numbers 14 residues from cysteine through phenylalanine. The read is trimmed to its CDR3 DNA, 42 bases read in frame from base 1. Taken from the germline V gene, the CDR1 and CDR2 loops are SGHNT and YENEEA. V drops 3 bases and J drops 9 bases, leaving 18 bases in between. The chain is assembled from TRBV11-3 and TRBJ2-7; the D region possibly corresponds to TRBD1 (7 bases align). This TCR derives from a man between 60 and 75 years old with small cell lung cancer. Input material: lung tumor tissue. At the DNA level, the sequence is TGTGCCAGCAGCTTTGTCAGGGGGGTTGGCGGGCAGTACTTC. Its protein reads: CASSFVRGVGGQYF.